The 7 T cell receptor beta chains listed next were all sequenced from one sample in a study of control samples from healthy donors and cancer patients (dated by TCRdb to about 2020). Receptor libraries were prepared by the immunoSEQ multiplex PCR assay. TCRdb's version of the immuneACCESS table is confined to in-frame rearrangements and falls short of the full clone set. An unresolved V gene accounts for under half of the shortfall where checked; the remainder is of unknown origin. The sample table records under 150,000 clones; just under 95% of these occur just once. Approximately 10% of the sample lies in the top ten. Sequencing was done on a sample of blood. The receptors shown here come from a man aged 25 to 40 in good health.

This clone was detected only a few times. The chain is built from TRBV3-1 (or the pseudogene TRBV3-2) and TRBJ2-7, with 7 bases matching TRBD2. V was clipped by 4 bases and J by 6 bases; unmatched bases: 12. The CDR3 runs to 15 residues. Germline CDR1 and CDR2: LGHDT and YNNKEL (reference sequence). The CDR3 spells CASSLERGRTREQYF. The CDR3 nucleotides are TGTGCCAGCAGCCTCGAGCGGGGCAGGACCCGCGAGCAGTACTTC.

The genes are TRBV5-4 and TRBJ2-1, with D uncertain. The CDR3 spans 15 residues. Trimming stripped 0 bases from V and 0 bases from J, with 7 bases between. Germline V CDR1 and CDR2: SGHNT, YYREEE (reference sequence). The CDR3 reads CASSLGVSSYNEQFF. The CDR3 DNA reads TGTGCCAGCAGCTTGGGGGTTAGCTCCTACAATGAGCAGTTCTTC.

The chain carries TRBV9 and TRBJ2-1; D remains ambiguous. The length of the CDR3 is 14 residues. CDR1 SGDLS and CDR2 YYNGEE come from the germline V gene. V lost 0 bases, J lost 0 bases, and 4 bases lay in between. DNA of the CDR3: TGTGCCAGCAGCGTAGGGGTCTCCTACAATGAGCAGTTCTTC. This sequence encodes CASSVGVSYNEQFF.

The chain uses TRBV4-1 and TRBJ2-2, with 8 positions matching TRBD1. The germline V gene has CDR1 MGHRA and CDR2 YSYEKL. Trimming took 1 base from V and 4 from J; bases not matched to a gene: 8. CDR3 size: 17 residues. The CDR3 DNA sequence: TGCGCCAGCAGCCAAGTCCTCGGGACAGGACTCACCGGGGAGCTGTTTTTT. Translation gives CASSQVLGTGLTGELFF.

The V gene is TRBV11-2, the J gene TRBJ2-4, with D unclear. The CDR3 has 17 amino acids. CDR1 is SGHAT, CDR2 FQNNGV, per germline. V was clipped by 0 bases and J by 0 bases, with 12 bases between them. In DNA form, the CDR3 reads TGTGCCAGCAGCTTAGATCGGGCAGTGCTAGCCAAAAACATTCAGTACTTC. Translated, it gives CASSLDRAVLAKNIQYF.

V usage is TRBV28 and J usage is TRBJ2-1; 7 nucleotides match TRBD2. Germline V gene data show CDR1 as MDHEN and CDR2 as SYDVKM. Trimming at V came to 6 bases and at J to 8 bases, leaving 13 bases not matched to a gene. The CDR3 sequence is 15 residues long. The CDR3 here is CASRTQRTSRYEQFF. As DNA, the CDR3 is TGTGCCAGCAGAACACAGAGGACTAGTCGGTATGAGCAGTTCTTC. The full variable domain, completed using reference TRBV28 and TRBJ2-1, is DVKVTQSSRYLVKRTGEKVFLECVQDMDHENMFWYRQDPGLGLRLIYFSYDVKMKEKGDIPEGYSVSREKKERFSLILESASTNQTSMYLCASRTQRTSRYEQFFGPGTRLTVL.

The V call is TRBV7-9, the J call TRBJ1-2; D call uncertain. The length of the CDR3 is 16 residues. The V gene lost 5 bases and the J gene lost 4 bases, with 20 bases spanning the gap. Germline values: CDR1 SEHNR, CDR2 FQNEAQ (reference sequence). The CDR3 coding sequence is TGTGCCAGCAGCGCCCGCACCGGGAAAGGCACCTATGGCTACACCTTC. It is translated as CASSARTGKGTYGYTF.